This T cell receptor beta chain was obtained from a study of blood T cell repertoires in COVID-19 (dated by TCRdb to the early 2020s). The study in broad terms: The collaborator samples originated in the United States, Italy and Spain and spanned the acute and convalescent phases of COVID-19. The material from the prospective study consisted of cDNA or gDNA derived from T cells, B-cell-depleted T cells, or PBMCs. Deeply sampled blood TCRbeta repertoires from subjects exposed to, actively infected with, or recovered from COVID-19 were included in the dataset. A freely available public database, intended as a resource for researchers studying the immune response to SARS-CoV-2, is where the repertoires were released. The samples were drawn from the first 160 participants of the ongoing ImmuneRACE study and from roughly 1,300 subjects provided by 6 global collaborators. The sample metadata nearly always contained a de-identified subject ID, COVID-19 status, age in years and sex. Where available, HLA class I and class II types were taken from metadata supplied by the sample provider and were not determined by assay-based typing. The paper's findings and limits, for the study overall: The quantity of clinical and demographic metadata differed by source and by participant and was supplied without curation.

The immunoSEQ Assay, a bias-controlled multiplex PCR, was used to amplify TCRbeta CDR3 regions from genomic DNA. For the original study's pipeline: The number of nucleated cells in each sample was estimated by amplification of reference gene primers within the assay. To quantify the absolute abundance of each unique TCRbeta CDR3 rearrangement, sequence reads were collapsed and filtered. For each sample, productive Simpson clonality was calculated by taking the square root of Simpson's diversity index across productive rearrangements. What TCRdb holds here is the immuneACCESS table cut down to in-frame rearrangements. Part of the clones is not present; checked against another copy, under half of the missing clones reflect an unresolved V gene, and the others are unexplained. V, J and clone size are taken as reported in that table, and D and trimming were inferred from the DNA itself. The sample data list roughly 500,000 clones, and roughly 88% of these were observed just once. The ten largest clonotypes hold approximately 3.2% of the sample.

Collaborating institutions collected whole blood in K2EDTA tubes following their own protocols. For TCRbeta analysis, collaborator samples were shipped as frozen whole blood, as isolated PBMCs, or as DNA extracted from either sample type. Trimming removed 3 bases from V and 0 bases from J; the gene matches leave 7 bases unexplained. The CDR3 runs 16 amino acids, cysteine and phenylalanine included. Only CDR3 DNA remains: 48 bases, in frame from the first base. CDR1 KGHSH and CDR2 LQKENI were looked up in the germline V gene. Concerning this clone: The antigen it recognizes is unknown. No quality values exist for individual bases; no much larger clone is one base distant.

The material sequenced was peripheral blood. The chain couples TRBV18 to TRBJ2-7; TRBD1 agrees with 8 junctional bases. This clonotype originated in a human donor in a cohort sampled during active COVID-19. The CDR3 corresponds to CASSPTGGRSSYEQYF. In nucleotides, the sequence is TGTGCCAGCTCACCCACAGGGGGGCGGAGCTCCTACGAGCAGTACTTC.